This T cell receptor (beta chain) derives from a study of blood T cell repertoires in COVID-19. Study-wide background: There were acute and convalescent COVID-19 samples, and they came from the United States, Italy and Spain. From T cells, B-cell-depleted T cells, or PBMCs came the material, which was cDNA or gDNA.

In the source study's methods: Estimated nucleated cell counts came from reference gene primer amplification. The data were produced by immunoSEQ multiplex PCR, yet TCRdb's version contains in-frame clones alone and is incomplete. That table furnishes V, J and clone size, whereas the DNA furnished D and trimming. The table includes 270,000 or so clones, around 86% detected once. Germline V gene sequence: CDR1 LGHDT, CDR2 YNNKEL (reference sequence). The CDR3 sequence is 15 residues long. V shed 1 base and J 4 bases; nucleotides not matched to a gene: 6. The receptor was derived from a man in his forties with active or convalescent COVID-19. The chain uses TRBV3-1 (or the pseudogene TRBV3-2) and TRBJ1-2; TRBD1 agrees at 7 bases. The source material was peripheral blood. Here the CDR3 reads CASSQGGQPLYGYTF. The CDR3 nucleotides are TGTGCCAGCAGCCAAGGGGGACAGCCCCTCTATGGCTACACCTTC.